This T cell receptor (beta chain) was observed in a study of T cells after yellow fever vaccination. TCRdb independently ran MiXCR on the 5' RACE reads; one entry per CDR3 protein. The data show 300,000 to 350,000 distinct CDR3 sequences, roughly 8.6% seen once. This CDR3 contains 13 residues. The V and J ends lost 1 base and 6 bases respectively, with 10 bases between them. The germline V gene has CDR1 SGHDN and CDR2 FVKESK. The chain employs TRBV14 and TRBJ2-7, with D possibly matching TRBD2 (5 bases). The clonotype was recovered from a man aged 18 to 29 who received the YFV17D yellow fever vaccine. Material: PBMCs, obtained 35 to 50 days after the first yellow fever vaccination. CDR3 amino acids: CASSQASAAEQYV. In DNA form, the CDR3 reads TGTGCCAGCAGCCAAGCCTCAGCGGCCGAGCAGTACGTC.